This T cell receptor beta chain appears in the sequencing data of a study of T cells after yellow fever vaccination. Study findings and constraints: A limited proportion of clonotypes was detected within both the CD4 and CD8 compartments. It was the secondary response that reached its peak faster, day 5 versus 15, but it was weaker. Contaminating bulk clonotypes could be abundant in FACS-sorted repertoires.

The authors made TCR cDNA by 5'RACE template switching, adding a universal primer site and UMIs. TCRdb re-called the 5' RACE reads through MiXCR, storing one row per CDR3 protein. The profile covers around 500,000 distinct CDR3 sequences, with 21% appearing a single time and approximately 16% taken by the ten largest. Comments on this clonotype: No antigen is known for it.

The J segment lost 1 base and the V segment lost 7 bases, leaving 8 bases of the junction unmatched. The CDR3 has 15 residues. Germline loops: CDR1 SGHRS, CDR2 YFSETQ. This chain joins TRBV5-1 and TRBJ2-3; 8 nucleotides agree with TRBD2. The sequenced sample was PBMCs, obtained 20 to 25 days after the first yellow fever vaccination. The origin of this receptor is a man between 18 and 29 years old who received the YFV17D yellow fever vaccine. Written as DNA, the CDR3 is TGCGCCAGCTACCAGCGGGGGAGCCGCACAGATACGCAGTATTTT. It codes for CASYQRGSRTDTQYF.